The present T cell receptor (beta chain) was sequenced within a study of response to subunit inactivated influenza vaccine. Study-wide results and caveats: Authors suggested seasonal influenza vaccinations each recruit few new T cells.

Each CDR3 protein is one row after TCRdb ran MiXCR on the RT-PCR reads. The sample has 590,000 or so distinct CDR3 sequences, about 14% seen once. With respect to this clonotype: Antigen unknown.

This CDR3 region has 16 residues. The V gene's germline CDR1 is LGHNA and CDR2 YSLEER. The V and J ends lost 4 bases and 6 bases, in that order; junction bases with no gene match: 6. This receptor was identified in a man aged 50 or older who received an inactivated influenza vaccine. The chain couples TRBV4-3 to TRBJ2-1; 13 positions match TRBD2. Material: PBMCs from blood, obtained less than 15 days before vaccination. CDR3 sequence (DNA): TGCGCCAGCAGCCCAGGAAGGACTAGCGGGAGCAATGAGCAGTTCTTC. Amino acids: CASSPGRTSGSNEQFF.